Listed below are T cell receptor beta chains from one sample, sequenced in a study of CD8+CD57+ T cells in acquired aplastic anemia. One entry per CDR3 protein, called by TCRdb with MiXCR from the reads. This table has over 200,000 distinct CDR3 sequences, about 59% appearing once. Input material: sorted CD4+, CD8+, or CD8+CD57+ T cells (not recorded which) from PBMCs. The receptor set was obtained from a human donor in good health. Both conserved end residues are part of each CDR3. Fields, in order: D gene, clone size, J gene, V gene, CDR3 length, CDR3 DNA, CDR3 protein. D genes are given only for firm matches. Clone size is stated in some rows and not others, as once, few, many or a class when expanded.

TRBD2 . TRBJ2-6 TRBV7-8 14 TGTGCCAGCAGCGGAGCGGGGGGGCGCGACGTCCTGACTTTC CASSGAGGRDVLTF
. . TRBJ1-5 TRBV3-2 9 TGTGCCAGCAGCCAACCCCAGCATTTT CASSQPQHF
TRBD1 many TRBJ2-2 TRBV28 15 TGTGCCAGCAGTTGGACAGGCGGTAACACCGGGGAGCTGTTTTTT CASSWTGGNTGELFF
TRBD1 once TRBJ1-2 TRBV9 13 TGTGCCAGCAGGTTCGGGACAGTTCACGGCTACACCTTC CASRFGTVHGYTF
. . TRBJ1-4 TRBV12-3/TRBV12-4 14 TGTGCCAGCACCCTCGGGGAGGGAGACGAAAAACTGTTTTTT CASTLGEGDEKLFF
TRBD1 many TRBJ1-2 TRBV9 16 TGTGCCAGCAGCGTAGATAGGACAGGGGGCGTCTATGGCTACACCTTC CASSVDRTGGVYGYTF
. . TRBJ1-6 TRBV12-3/TRBV12-4 14 TGTGCCAGCAGTCGGGCGGGGCTTAATTCACCCCTCCACTTT CASSRAGLNSPLHF
. . TRBJ1-2 TRBV6-4 18 TGTGCCAGCAGAGCCGGTAGCGGGAGGGATGCTTCTAACTATGGCTACACCTTC CASRAGSGRDASNYGYTF
. . TRBJ1-4 TRBV9 15 TGTGCCAGCAGTTACAGGGAAGGGGATAATGAAAAACTGTTTTTT CASSYREGDNEKLFF
. . TRBJ1-1 TRBV29-1 11 TGCAGCGTTGAAACAGACACTGAAGCTTTCTTT CSVETDTEAFF
. . TRBJ2-7 TRBV29-1 12 TGCAGCGTCCTCAACATCTCCTACGAGCAGTACTTC CSVLNISYEQYF
. . TRBJ1-1 TRBV19 14 TGTGCCAGTAGTCCGACCACAGGGTTCACTGAAGCTTTCTTT CASSPTTGFTEAFF
. few TRBJ2-3 TRBV10-3 11 TGTGCCACGGGTGGGGAAGATACGCAGTATTTT CATGGEDTQYF
TRBD2 . TRBJ2-3 TRBV29-1 17 TGCAGCGTTGATAAGGAAGGTAGCGGGCCTAGCACAGATACGCAGTATTTT CSVDKEGSGPSTDTQYF
. many TRBJ1-6 TRBV19 13 TGTGCCAGTACTCCGGGTTTCAATTCACCCCTCCACTTT CASTPGFNSPLHF
TRBD1 many TRBJ2-7 TRBV7-9 13 TGTGCCAGCAGCGGGGACAGGGTCCACGAGCAGTACTTC CASSGDRVHEQYF
TRBD1 . TRBJ1-5 TRBV19 14 TGTGCCAGTAGTATAGATCGGGACAGGTTAAGCCAGCATTTT CASSIDRDRLSQHF
. . TRBJ2-5 TRBV9 15 TGTGCCAGCAGTGCGGGACTGGCCGAGTACGGGACCCAGTACTTC CASSAGLAEYGTQYF
. few TRBJ1-1 TRBV7-3 14 TGTGCCAGCAGCTTGACAGATGCGAACACTGAAGCTTTCTTT CASSLTDANTEAFF
TRBD1 few TRBJ1-2 TRBV27 16 TGTGCCAGCGGGACAGAAGAAGCCATAGCTAACTATGGCTACACCTTC CASGTEEAIANYGYTF
. many TRBJ1-5 TRBV4-1 15 TGCGCCAGCAAACACAGGCCGGATAGCAATCAGCCCCAGCATTTT CASKHRPDSNQPQHF
TRBD1 . TRBJ2-7 TRBV5-4 16 TGTGCCAGCAGCCTTAACAGGGGGCGCGGGGTGAACGAGCAGTACTTC CASSLNRGRGVNEQYF
. few TRBJ1-5 TRBV6-1 16 TGTGCCAGCAGTGAAGCCCATTTGAGGGGCAATCAGCCCCAGCATTTT CASSEAHLRGNQPQHF
. . TRBJ1-4 TRBV15 16 TGTGCCACCAGCAGGGGCAGAGCTGCAACTAATGAAAAACTGTTTTTT CATSRGRAATNEKLFF
. . TRBJ2-5 TRBV9 15 TGTGCCAGCAGCGTAGGGTCAGGGGCGGGGGAGACCCAGTACTTC CASSVGSGAGETQYF
. . TRBJ2-7 TRBV29-1 10 TGCAGCGCCAGGGGCCACGAGCAGTACTTC CSARGHEQYF
TRBD1 few TRBJ1-1 TRBV10-3 14 TGTGCCATCAGTCGACAGGGAGTGGGTACTGAAGCTTTCTTT CAISRQGVGTEAFF
TRBD2 few TRBJ2-3 TRBV15 19 TGTGCCACCAGCAGAGAACGATTGGGAGCGGGGGGAGGCACAGATACGCAGTATTTT CATSRERLGAGGGTDTQYF
TRBD2 many TRBJ2-7 TRBV28 16 TGTGCCAGCAGTAAAAGACTAGCGGGAGATGATGGCGAGCAGTACTTC CASSKRLAGDDGEQYF
. few TRBJ1-6 TRBV20-1 13 TGCAGTGCTAGAGATCACGGGGATTCACCCCTCCACTTT CSARDHGDSPLHF
TRBD1 many TRBJ2-3 TRBV5-1 12 TGCGCCAGCAGCTTACGGACAGGGGAGCAGTATTTT CASSLRTGEQYF
TRBD1 . TRBJ2-7 TRBV20-1 12 TGCAGTGGGACCAGGGGGTCCTACGAGCAGTACTTC CSGTRGSYEQYF
. . TRBJ1-4 TRBV6-5 14 TGTGCCAGCAGTGATGGACAGCATAATGAAAAACTGTTTTTT CASSDGQHNEKLFF
TRBD1 few TRBJ2-1 TRBV19 15 TGTGCCAGTAGTGAGGACAGGAGCTCCTACAATGAGCAGTTCTTC CASSEDRSSYNEQFF
. once TRBJ1-3 TRBV6-5 14 TGTGCCAGCAGCAATCGAGGGAGAGGAAACACCATATATTTT CASSNRGRGNTIYF
. many TRBJ1-5 TRBV12-5 15 TGTGCTAGTGGTTGGGAAGGGAGTCGAAATCAGCCCCAGCATTTT CASGWEGSRNQPQHF
TRBD1 . TRBJ2-1 TRBV9 15 TGTGCCAGCAGCATTAGGGACAGGGAGTTAAATGAGCAGTTCTTC CASSIRDRELNEQFF
. . TRBJ1-1 TRBV7-9 14 TGCGCCAGCAGCCAAGTCAGATATGCAGCGGGGGCTTTCTTT CASSQVRYAAGAFF
TRBD1 many TRBJ2-1 TRBV19 14 TGTGCCAGTAGTATAGAATCAGGGGGCAATGAGCAGTTCTTC CASSIESGGNEQFF
. . TRBJ1-2 TRBV29-1 14 TGCAGCGTTGAAGATGGCCAGGGTCTCTTATCCTACACCTTC CSVEDGQGLLSYTF
. few TRBJ1-1 TRBV7-3 14 TGTGCCAGCAGCTTAAGTGGGACGAACACTGAAGCTTTCTTT CASSLSGTNTEAFF
TRBD2 . TRBJ2-1 TRBV7-2 15 TGTGCCAGCAGCTTAGGGCGGGGACTAGCGGAGGAGCAGTTCTTC CASSLGRGLAEEQFF
. . TRBJ2-2 TRBV24-1 17 TGTGCCACCCAACCATCCGGGGGAAGCTCTAACACCGGGGAGCTGCTTTTT CATQPSGGSSNTGELLF
. . TRBJ2-7 TRBV7-9 20 . CASSFYICSALPRDSYEQYF
. . TRBJ1-6 TRBV20-1 13 TGCAGTGCCCATGGAGGGCCGAGTTCACCCCTCCACTTT CSAHGGPSSPLHF
. . TRBJ1-2 TRBV24-1 14 TGTGCCACCAGTGATACTCCAGGGATGTATGGCTACACCTTC CATSDTPGMYGYTF
. many TRBJ2-7 TRBV9 14 TGTGCCAGCAGCGTGGTCGGGAACTCCTACGAGCAGTACTTC CASSVVGNSYEQYF